The 25 T cell receptor beta chains reported below all come from one sample, sequenced in a study of shared clonotypes between healthy human individuals. Method: immunoSEQ multiplex PCR; TCRdb's copy keeps in-frame clones and lacks some. The data contain 450,000 to 500,000 clones, over 60% of them singletons. Sequenced material: PBMCs. The receptors stem from a woman aged 40 to 55 in good health. Some clones in this sample may be carry-over from other donors' samples.

V usage is TRBV5-4 and J usage is TRBJ2-7; weak D call: TRBD2 (5 bases). V was pared by 2 bases and J by 0 bases, with 9 bases between. In germline, CDR1 is SGHNT, CDR2 YYREEE (reference sequence). The CDR3 is 14 amino acids. The CDR3 DNA sequence: TGTGCCAGCAGCTTCGGGCGGGCCTCCTACGAGCAGTACTTC. Its protein product is CASSFGRASYEQYF. Supplemented by reference TRBV5-4 and TRBJ2-7, the full variable domain reads ETGVTQSPTHLIKTRGQQVTLRCSSQSGHNTVSWYQQALGQGPQFIFQYYREEENGRGNFPPRFSGLQFPNYSSELNVNALELDDSALYLCASSFGRASYEQYFGPGTRLTVT.

In the case of this clone: Since a far larger clone is one base different, this is likely a read error. The identical CDR3 is also encoded by other nucleotide sequences in the sample. The chain couples TRBV7-8 to TRBJ1-5; D is uncertain. The V gene lost 1 base and the J gene lost 3 bases, with 13 bases spanning the gap. This CDR3 region has 16 residues. CDR1 is SGHVS and CDR2 is FQNEAQ in the germline V gene. The CDR3 DNA is TGTGCCAGCAGCTTAGGCGGAGGGCGGGACAATCAGCCCCAGCATTTT. Translation: CASSLGGGRDNQPQHF.

The rearrangement links TRBV28 to TRBJ2-7; D is unresolved. Germline loops: CDR1 MDHEN, CDR2 SYDVKM. The CDR3 sequence is 11 residues long. The germline V and J ends were trimmed by 2 bases and 9 bases, with 8 bases remaining between them. The CDR3, as DNA: TGTGCCAGCAGTTTAGCCAACGCGCAGTACTTC. Protein product: CASSLANAQYF.

The chain couples TRBV15 to TRBJ2-7; 9 positions match TRBD2. The V gene end was trimmed by 1 base and the J gene end by 6 bases; junction bases not matched to a gene: 10. Germline CDR1 reads LNHNV; CDR2 reads YYDKDF (reference sequence). The CDR3 contains 16 residues. CDR3 amino acids: CATSRGGGGRVVEQYF. The CDR3 bases are TGTGCCACCAGCAGAGGGGGTGGCGGGAGGGTCGTCGAGCAGTACTTC.

As to this clone: A much bigger clone sits one base away, suggesting this may be a read error. The rearrangement joins TRBV5-4 to TRBJ2-5; TRBD2 aligns across 12 bases. The germline V gene encodes CDR1 SGHNT and CDR2 YYREEE (reference sequence). CDR3 length equals 18 residues. V gave up 4 bases and J gave up 2 bases; unmatched junction bases: 12. CDR3 residues: CASSRGTSGPQGQETQYF. CDR3 coding DNA: TGTGCCAGCAGCAGGGGGACTAGCGGGCCCCAAGGTCAAGAGACCCAGTACTTC.

This sequence joins TRBV5-1 and TRBJ2-5; 9 nucleotides match TRBD1. The junction had 2 bases not matched to a gene; V was cut back by 1 base and J by 4 bases. This CDR3 spans 14 amino acids. The germline V gene has CDR1 SGHRS and CDR2 YFSETQ. CDR3 nucleotides: TGCGCCAGCAGCTTGTGGGGACAGGGAGAGACCCAGTACTTC. Amino acid sequence: CASSLWGQGETQYF.

The chain carries TRBV29-1 and TRBJ2-1; D gene ambiguous. Deletions cut 3 bases from V and 0 bases from J, with 12 bases between. The CDR3 spans 15 residues. Germline assignment: CDR1 SQVTM and CDR2 ANQGSEA. The chain's CDR3 is CSVEAAPSSYNEQFF. The CDR3 DNA follows: TGCAGCGTTGAGGCTGCGCCGAGCTCCTACAATGAGCAGTTCTTC.

This clone was seen a few times. The chain couples TRBV21-1 to TRBJ2-7; the DNA was not used to check the table's D call, TRBD1. TRBV21-1 corresponds to a pseudogene. The CDR3 consists of 16 residues. CDR3 in amino acids: CASSKVRQGDNYEQYF. Here the CDR3 DNA reads TGTGCCAGCAGCAAAGTCCGTCAGGGGGACAACTACGAGCAGTACTTC.

The V gene is TRBV19, the J gene TRBJ1-5; the D is unclear. Trimming took 2 bases from V and 4 from J, leaving 12 bases between them. In germline, CDR1 is LNHDA, CDR2 SQIVND (reference sequence). This CDR3 has 15 residues. The CDR3 DNA sequence: TGTGCCAGTAGTATATCCGGGAAAACTAATCAGCCCCAGCATTTT. It yields the protein CASSISGKTNQPQHF. Full variable domain (rest looked up from reference TRBV19 and TRBJ1-5): DGGITQSPKYLFRKEGQNVTLSCEQNLNHDAMYWYRQDPGQGLRLIYYSQIVNDFQKGDIAEGYSVSREKKESFPLTVTSAQKNPTAFYLCASSISGKTNQPQHFGDGTRLSIL.

The J gene is TRBJ2-7, the V gene TRBV29-1, with 9 bases lining up with TRBD1. The V and J ends lost 3 bases and 3 bases, in that order; junction bases with no gene match: 6. Germline V gives CDR1 SQVTM, CDR2 ANQGSEA. The CDR3 extends over 14 amino acids. CDR3 protein: CSVEGGQGNYEQYF. The CDR3 coding sequence is TGCAGCGTTGAGGGGGGACAGGGTAACTACGAGCAGTACTTC.

The rearrangement uses TRBV15 and TRBJ1-2, with 8 nucleotides matching TRBD1. Germline V lookup: CDR1 LNHNV, CDR2 YYDKDF (reference sequence). The CDR3 runs 14 residues. With 5 bases clipped from V and 7 bases from J, the junction kept 9 bases outside the gene matches. CDR3 residues: CATSSLDRGGGYTF. The CDR3, as DNA: TGTGCCACCAGCTCCCTCGACAGGGGTGGTGGCTACACCTTC.

Ten or more counts support this clone. The V gene is TRBV6-1, the J gene TRBJ2-7, with 7 bases fitting TRBD1. The CDR3 consists of 13 residues. CDR1 and CDR2 from the germline V gene are MNHNS and SASEGT. The V and J ends lost 5 bases and 1 base, in that order; junction bases with no gene match: 2. This chain's CDR3 is CASSSRGSYEQYF. As DNA, the CDR3 is TGTGCCAGCAGTAGCAGGGGGTCCTACGAGCAGTACTTC.

V is TRBV6-6 and J is TRBJ1-4, with D unclear. CDR1 is MNHNY and CDR2 is SVGAGI in the germline V gene (reference sequence). The germline V and J ends were trimmed by 7 bases and 6 bases, with 12 bases remaining between them. CDR3 size: 13 residues. This CDR3 reads CASIGSLDEKLFF. CDR3 bases: TGTGCCAGCATTGGGAGCCTTGATGAAAAACTGTTTTTT.

V is TRBV4-3 and J is TRBJ2-7; D is unresolved. V was pared by 0 bases and J by 3 bases, with 6 bases between. Germline lookup yields CDR1 LGHNA and CDR2 YSLEER. This CDR3 spans 13 amino acids. CDR3 in DNA: TGCGCCAGCAGCCAAGACACAGTCTACGAGCAGTACTTC. Its protein is CASSQDTVYEQYF.

V and J are TRBV5-1 and TRBJ2-3, with 10 positions matching TRBD2. Trimming cost V 0 bases and J 3 bases; bases outside gene matches: 7. Germline-derived CDR1 and CDR2 are SGHRS and YFSETQ. The CDR3 covers 17 residues. The CDR3 DNA reads TGCGCCAGCAGCTTGGGTCCTAGCGGGAGCACTACAGATACGCAGTATTTT. Encoded protein: CASSLGPSGSTTDTQYF.

The chain combines TRBV7-9 with TRBJ1-4; a weak D match, TRBD1 (6 bases). Trimming removed 8 bases at V and 8 bases at J, with 24 bases between. The CDR3 is made up of 16 amino acids. Germline CDR1 reads SEHNR; CDR2 reads FQNEAQ (reference sequence). The CDR3 nucleotides are TGTGCCAGCGGCCCAGGGGCCCCCGTTTCTGGGGAAAAACTGTTTTTT. Its translation: CASGPGAPVSGEKLFF.

V gene TRBV10-3 combines with J gene TRBJ2-2; D is perhaps TRBD2 (6 bases). Trimming shortened V by 6 bases and J by 6 bases, and 17 bases separated the two germline ends. The CDR3 has 15 residues. Germline assignment: CDR1 ENHRY and CDR2 SYGVKD. The CDR3 coding sequence is TGTGCCATCAGGGGCTGGGGGGAGTTGTCCGGGGAGCTGTTTTTT. It codes for CAIRGWGELSGELFF.

The J gene is TRBJ1-2, the V gene TRBV15, with a weak D call TRBD1 (5 bases). V shed 3 bases and J shed 4 bases, with 15 bases lying between them. This CDR3 is built from 15 residues. CDR1 is LNHNV and CDR2 is YYDKDF in the germline V gene (reference sequence). CDR3 coding DNA: TGTGCCACCAGCAGGGGAGCGACAGTAGGCTATGGCTACACCTTC. This sequence encodes CATSRGATVGYGYTF. The complete variable domain, with remaining parts taken from reference TRBV15 and TRBJ1-2, reads DAMVIQNPRYQVTQFGKPVTLSCSQTLNHNVMYWYQQKSSQAPKLLFHYYDKDFNNEADTPDNFQSRRPNTSFCFLDIRSPGLGDTAMYLCATSRGATVGYGYTFGSGTRLTVV.

The chain combines TRBV15 with TRBJ2-1; the D is unclear. Germline CDR1 and CDR2: LNHNV and YYDKDF (reference sequence). This CDR3 comprises 13 residues. The V end lost 0 bases, the J end lost 8 bases, and 8 bases lay between the germline ends. Written as DNA, the CDR3 is TGTGCCACCAGCAGAGATCCCAGCGATGAGCAGTTCTTC. Translating it yields CATSRDPSDEQFF.

Worth noting for this clone: Only one base separates this from a far larger clonotype, so it likely reflects a read error. Distinct nucleotide sequences in the sample also encode this CDR3. The chain links TRBV29-1 to TRBJ2-3; 9 positions agree with TRBD2. With V trimmed by 4 bases and J by 2 bases, 7 bases remained unmatched. This CDR3 region has 15 residues. CDR1 and CDR2 (germline): SQVTM, ANQGSEA. CDR3 sequence: CSVGLAGEITDTQYF. For the CDR3, the DNA is TGCAGCGTTGGATTAGCGGGAGAGATCACAGATACGCAGTATTTT.

The gene calls are TRBV15 and TRBJ2-2, with 8 bases aligning to TRBD2. This CDR3 contains 16 residues. Germline V gives CDR1 LNHNV, CDR2 YYDKDF (reference sequence). J gave up 6 bases and V 1 base, and 7 bases lay outside the gene matches. CDR3 in amino acids: CATSRVSGSMPGELFF. The CDR3 DNA follows: TGTGCCACCAGCAGAGTGAGCGGGAGTATGCCCGGGGAGCTGTTTTTT.

The CDR3 nucleotides read TGTGCCAGCAGCTTCTCCGACGGAGGAATGTACGAGCAGTACTTC. Protein product: CASSFSDGGMYEQYF. This sequence joins TRBV11-2 and TRBJ2-7; D may be TRBD2 (5 bases). Germline V lookup: CDR1 SGHAT, CDR2 FQNNGV. CDR3 length equals 15 residues. The germline V and J ends were trimmed by 3 bases and 4 bases, with 16 bases remaining between them.

The rearrangement links TRBV6-1 to TRBJ2-7; TRBD2 aligns across 9 bases. The trim removed 1 base at V and 3 bases at J, leaving 4 bases unmatched. The CDR3 is 15 amino acids. Germline CDR1 reads MNHNS; CDR2 reads SASEGT. Written as DNA, the CDR3 is TGTGCCAGCAGTGAAGTCCTAGCGGGGAGCTACGAGCAGTACTTC. It specifies CASSEVLAGSYEQYF.

The rearrangement uses TRBV6-4 and TRBJ2-6; the D is unclear. Between the trimmed V and J ends, which lost 0 bases and 1 base, there was a span of 4 bases. CDR1 and CDR2 (germline): MRHNA, SNTAGT. The CDR3 runs 15 residues. The CDR3 nucleotides are TGTGCCAGCAGTGACTCACATTCTGGGGCCAACGTCCTGACTTTC. Translating gives CASSDSHSGANVLTF.

This chain joins TRBV30 and TRBJ1-5; 7 positions agree with TRBD1. There are 13 residues in the CDR3. CDR1 GTSNPN and CDR2 SVGIG come from the germline V gene (reference sequence). J was trimmed by 4 bases and V by 4 bases; bases with no gene match: 4. The CDR3 sequence is CAWNRGDNQPQHF. CDR3 sequence (DNA): TGTGCCTGGAACAGGGGCGATAATCAGCCCCAGCATTTT. Full variable domain (outside the CDR3, taken from reference TRBV30 and TRBJ1-5): SQTIHQWPATLVQPVGSPLSLECTVEGTSNPNLYWYRQAAGRGLQLLFYSVGIGQISSEVPQNLSASRPQDRQFILSSKKLLLSDSGFYLCAWNRGDNQPQHFGDGTRLSIL.